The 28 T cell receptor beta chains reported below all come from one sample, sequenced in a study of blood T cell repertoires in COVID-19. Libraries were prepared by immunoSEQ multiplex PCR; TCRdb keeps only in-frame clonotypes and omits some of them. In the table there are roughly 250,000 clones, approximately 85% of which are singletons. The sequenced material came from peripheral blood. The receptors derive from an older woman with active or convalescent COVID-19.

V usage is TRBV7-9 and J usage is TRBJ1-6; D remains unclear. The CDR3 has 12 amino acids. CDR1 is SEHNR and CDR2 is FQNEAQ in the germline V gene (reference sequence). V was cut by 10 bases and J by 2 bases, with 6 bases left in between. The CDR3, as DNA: TGTGCCACCAATCCCTATAATTCACCCCTCCACTTT. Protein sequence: CATNPYNSPLHF.

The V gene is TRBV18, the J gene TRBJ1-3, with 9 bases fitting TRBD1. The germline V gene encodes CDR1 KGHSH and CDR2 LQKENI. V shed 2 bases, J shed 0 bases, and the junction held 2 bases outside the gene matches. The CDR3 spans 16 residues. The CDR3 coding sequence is TGTGCCAGCTCACCAGGGACAGGGAGCTCTGGAAACACCATATATTTT. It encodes CASSPGTGSSGNTIYF.

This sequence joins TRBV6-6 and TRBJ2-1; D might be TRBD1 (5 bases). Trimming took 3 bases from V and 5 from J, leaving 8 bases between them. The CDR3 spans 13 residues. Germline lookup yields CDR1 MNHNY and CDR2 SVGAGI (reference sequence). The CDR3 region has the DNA TGTGCCAGCAGTTATGACAGAAACAATGAGCAGTTCTTC. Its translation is CASSYDRNNEQFF.

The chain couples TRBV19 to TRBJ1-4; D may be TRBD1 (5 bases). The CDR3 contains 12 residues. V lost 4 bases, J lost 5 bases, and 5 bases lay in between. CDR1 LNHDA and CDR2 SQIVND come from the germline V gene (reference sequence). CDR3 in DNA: TGTGCCAGTAGTAAGGGGAATGAAAAACTGTTTTTT. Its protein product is CASSKGNEKLFF.

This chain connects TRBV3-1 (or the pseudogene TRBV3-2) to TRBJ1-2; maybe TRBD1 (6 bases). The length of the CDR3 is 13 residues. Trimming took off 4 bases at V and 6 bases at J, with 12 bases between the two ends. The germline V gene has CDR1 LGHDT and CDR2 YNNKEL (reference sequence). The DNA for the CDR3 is TGTGCCAGCAGCCGGGGGGGCGCGGATGGCTACACCTTC. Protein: CASSRGGADGYTF.

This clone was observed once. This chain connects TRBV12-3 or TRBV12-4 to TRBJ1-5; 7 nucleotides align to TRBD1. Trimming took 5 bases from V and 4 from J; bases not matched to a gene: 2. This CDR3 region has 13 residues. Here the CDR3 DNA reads TGTGCCAGCAGTGGGGGACAGAATCAGCCCCAGCATTTT. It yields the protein CASSGGQNQPQHF.

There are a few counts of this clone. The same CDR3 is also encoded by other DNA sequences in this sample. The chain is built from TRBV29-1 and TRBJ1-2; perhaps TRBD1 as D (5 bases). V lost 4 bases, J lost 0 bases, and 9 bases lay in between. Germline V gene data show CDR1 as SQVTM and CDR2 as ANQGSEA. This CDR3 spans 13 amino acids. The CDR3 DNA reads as TGCAGCGTTGTAGGGGAGGCTAACTATGGCTACACCTTC. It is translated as CSVVGEANYGYTF.

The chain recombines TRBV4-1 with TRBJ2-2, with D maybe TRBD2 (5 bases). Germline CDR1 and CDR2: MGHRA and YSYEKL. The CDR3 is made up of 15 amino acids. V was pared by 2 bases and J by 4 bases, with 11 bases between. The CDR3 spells CASSQRRGSTGELFF. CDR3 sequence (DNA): TGCGCCAGCAGCCAACGTCGGGGATCCACCGGGGAGCTGTTTTTT.

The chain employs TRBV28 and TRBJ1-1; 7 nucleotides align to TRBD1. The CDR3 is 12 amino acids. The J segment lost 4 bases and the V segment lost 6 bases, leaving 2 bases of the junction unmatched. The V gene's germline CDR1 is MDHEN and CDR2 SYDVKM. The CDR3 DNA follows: TGTGCCAGCAGGACAGGGATCACTGAAGCTTTCTTT. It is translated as CASRTGITEAFF. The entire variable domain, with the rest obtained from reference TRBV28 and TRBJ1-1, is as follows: DVKVTQSSRYLVKRTGEKVFLECVQDMDHENMFWYRQDPGLGLRLIYFSYDVKMKEKGDIPEGYSVSREKKERFSLILESASTNQTSMYLCASRTGITEAFFGQGTRLTVV.

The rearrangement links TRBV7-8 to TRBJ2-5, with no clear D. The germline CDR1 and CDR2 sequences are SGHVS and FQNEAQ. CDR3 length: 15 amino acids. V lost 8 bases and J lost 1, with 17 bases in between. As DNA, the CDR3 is TGTGCCAGCCAGCCAGAGGCTAGACGCCAAGAGACCCAGTACTTC. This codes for CASQPEARRQETQYF.

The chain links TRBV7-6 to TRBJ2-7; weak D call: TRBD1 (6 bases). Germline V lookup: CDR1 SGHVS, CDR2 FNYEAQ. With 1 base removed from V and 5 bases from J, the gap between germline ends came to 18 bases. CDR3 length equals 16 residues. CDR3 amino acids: CASSLGSGTPRDEQYF. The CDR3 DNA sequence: TGTGCCAGCAGCTTAGGATCAGGGACACCGCGAGACGAGCAGTACTTC.

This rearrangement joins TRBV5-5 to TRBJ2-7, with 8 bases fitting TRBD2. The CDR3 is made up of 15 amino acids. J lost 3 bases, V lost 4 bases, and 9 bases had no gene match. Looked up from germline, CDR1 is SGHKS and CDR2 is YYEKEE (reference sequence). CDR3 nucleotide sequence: TGTGCCAGCAGCCTTAGCGGGGCCACCCACTACGAGCAGTACTTC. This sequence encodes CASSLSGATHYEQYF. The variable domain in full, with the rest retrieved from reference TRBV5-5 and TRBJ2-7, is DAGVTQSPTHLIKTRGQQVTLRCSPISGHKSVSWYQQVLGQGPQFIFQYYEKEERGRGNFPDRFSARQFPNYSSELNVNALLLGDSALYLCASSLSGATHYEQYFGPGTRLTVT.

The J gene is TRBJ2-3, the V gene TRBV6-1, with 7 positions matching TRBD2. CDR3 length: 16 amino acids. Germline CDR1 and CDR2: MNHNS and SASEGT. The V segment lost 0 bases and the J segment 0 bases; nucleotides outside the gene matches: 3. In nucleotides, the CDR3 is TGTGCCAGCAGTGAAGCGCTAGCGGTTAGCACAGATACGCAGTATTTT. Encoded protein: CASSEALAVSTDTQYF.

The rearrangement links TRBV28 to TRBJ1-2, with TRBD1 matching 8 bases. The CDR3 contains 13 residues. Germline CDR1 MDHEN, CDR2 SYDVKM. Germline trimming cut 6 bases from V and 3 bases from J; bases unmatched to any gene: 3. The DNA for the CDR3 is TGTGCCAGCAGGACGGGACAGGACTATGGCTACACCTTC. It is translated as CASRTGQDYGYTF.

The CDR3 here is CASSGGQGLNEKLFF. CDR3 bases: TGTGCCAGCAGCGGGGGACAGGGACTTAATGAAAAACTGTTTTTT. This chain joins TRBV11-3 and TRBJ1-4, with 9 bases fitting TRBD1. CDR1 is SGHNT and CDR2 is YENEEA in the germline V gene. V was pared by 5 bases and J by 4 bases, with 5 bases of the junction left unmatched. There are 15 residues in the CDR3.

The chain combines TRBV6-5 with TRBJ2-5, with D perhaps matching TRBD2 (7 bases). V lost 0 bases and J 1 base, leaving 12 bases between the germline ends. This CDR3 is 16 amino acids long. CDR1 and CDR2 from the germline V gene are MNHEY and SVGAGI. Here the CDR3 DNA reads TGTGCCAGCAGTTACTCCATGGCGGGGGCCCAAGAGACCCAGTACTTC. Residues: CASSYSMAGAQETQYF.

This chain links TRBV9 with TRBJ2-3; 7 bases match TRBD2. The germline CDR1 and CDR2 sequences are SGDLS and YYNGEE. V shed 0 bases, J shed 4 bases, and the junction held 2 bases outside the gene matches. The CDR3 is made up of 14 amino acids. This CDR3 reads CASSVGLAADTQYF. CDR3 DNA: TGTGCCAGCAGCGTAGGACTAGCCGCAGATACGCAGTATTTT.

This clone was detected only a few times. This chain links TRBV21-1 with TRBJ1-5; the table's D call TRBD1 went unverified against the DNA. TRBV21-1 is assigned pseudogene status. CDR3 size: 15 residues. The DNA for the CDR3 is TGTGCCAGCACCCCGACAGGTCTTAGCAATCAGCCCCAGCATTTT. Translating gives CASTPTGLSNQPQHF.

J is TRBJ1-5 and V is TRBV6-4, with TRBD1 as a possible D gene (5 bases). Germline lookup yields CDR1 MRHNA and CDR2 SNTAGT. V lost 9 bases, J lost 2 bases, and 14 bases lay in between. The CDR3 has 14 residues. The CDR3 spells CARRRGWGNQPQHF. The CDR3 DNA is TGTGCCAGGAGGAGGGGATGGGGCAATCAGCCCCAGCATTTT.

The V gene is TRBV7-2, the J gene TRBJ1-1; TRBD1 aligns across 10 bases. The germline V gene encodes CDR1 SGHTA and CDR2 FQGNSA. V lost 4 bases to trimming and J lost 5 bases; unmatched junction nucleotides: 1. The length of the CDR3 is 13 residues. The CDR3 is CASSSGQGTEAFF. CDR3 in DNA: TGTGCCAGCAGCTCGGGACAGGGGACTGAAGCTTTCTTT.

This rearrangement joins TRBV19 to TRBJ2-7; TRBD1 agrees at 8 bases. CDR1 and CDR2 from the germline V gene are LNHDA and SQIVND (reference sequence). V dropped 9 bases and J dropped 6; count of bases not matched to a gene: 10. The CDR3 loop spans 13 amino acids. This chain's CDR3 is CASSGGEILEQYF. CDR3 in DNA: TGTGCCAGCTCAGGGGGCGAAATTCTCGAGCAGTACTTC.

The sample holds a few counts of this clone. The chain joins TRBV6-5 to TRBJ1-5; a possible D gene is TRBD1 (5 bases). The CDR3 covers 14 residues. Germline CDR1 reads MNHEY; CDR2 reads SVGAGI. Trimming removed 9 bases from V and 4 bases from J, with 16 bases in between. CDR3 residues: CASDQGLGNQPQHF. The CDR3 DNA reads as TGTGCCAGTGATCAGGGTTTGGGAAATCAGCCCCAGCATTTT.

The CDR3 DNA follows: TGTGCCAGCAGTGGGACACAGGGGAGCTCTGGGGCCAACGTCCTGACTTTC. Amino acid sequence: CASSGTQGSSGANVLTF. J is TRBJ2-6 and V is TRBV6-1, with 7 bases fitting TRBD1. CDR1 and CDR2 (germline): MNHNS, SASEGT. This CDR3 has 17 residues. Losses at the gene ends were 4 bases for V and 0 bases for J; bases not matched to a gene: 6.

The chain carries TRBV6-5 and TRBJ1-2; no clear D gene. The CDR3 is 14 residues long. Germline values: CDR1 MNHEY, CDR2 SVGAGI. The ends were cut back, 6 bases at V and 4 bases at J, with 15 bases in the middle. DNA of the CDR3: TGTGCCAGCAGCCATGGGGAGGAGGCCTATGGCTACACCTTC. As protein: CASSHGEEAYGYTF.

The CDR3 protein is CASSTAGTSVTDTQYF. The CDR3 DNA sequence: TGTGCCAGCAGCACAGCCGGGACTAGCGTCACAGATACGCAGTATTTT. The chain recombines TRBV7-2 with TRBJ2-3; TRBD2 matches 10 bases. In germline, CDR1 is SGHTA, CDR2 FQGNSA. CDR3 length: 16 amino acids. J lost 2 bases, V lost 5 bases, and 7 bases had no gene match.

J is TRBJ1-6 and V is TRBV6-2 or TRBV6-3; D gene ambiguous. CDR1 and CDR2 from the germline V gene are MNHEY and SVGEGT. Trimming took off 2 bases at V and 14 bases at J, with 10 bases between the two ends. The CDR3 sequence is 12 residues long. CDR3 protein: CASSYPGQALHF. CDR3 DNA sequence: TGTGCCAGCAGTTACCCCGGCCAGGCCCTCCACTTT.

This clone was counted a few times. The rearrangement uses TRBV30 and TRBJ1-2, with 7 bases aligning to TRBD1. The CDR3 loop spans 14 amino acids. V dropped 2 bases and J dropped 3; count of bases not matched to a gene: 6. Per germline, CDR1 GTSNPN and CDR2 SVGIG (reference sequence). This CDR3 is CAWSRGQRYYGYTF. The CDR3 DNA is TGTGCCTGGAGTAGGGGACAGAGATACTATGGCTACACCTTC.

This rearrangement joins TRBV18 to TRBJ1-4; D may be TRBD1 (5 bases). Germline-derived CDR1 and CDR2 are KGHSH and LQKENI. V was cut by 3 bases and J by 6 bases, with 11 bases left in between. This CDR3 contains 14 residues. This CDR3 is CASSPFLGDEKLFF. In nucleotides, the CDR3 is TGTGCCAGCTCACCTTTTCTAGGGGATGAAAAACTGTTTTTT.